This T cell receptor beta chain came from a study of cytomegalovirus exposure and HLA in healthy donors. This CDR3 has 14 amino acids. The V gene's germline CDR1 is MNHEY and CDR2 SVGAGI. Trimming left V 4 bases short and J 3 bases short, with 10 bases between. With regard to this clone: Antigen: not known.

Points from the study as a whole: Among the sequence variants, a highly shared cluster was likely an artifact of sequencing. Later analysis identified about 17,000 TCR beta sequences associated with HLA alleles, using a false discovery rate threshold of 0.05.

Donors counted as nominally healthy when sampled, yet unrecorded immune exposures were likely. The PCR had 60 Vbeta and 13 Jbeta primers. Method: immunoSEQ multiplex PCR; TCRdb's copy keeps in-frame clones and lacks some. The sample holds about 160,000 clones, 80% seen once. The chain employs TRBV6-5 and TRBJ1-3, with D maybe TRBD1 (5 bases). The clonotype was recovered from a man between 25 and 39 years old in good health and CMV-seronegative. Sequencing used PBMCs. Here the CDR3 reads CASSFSGGGNTIYF. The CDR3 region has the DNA TGTGCCAGCAGTTTCTCGGGGGGTGGAAACACCATATATTTT.